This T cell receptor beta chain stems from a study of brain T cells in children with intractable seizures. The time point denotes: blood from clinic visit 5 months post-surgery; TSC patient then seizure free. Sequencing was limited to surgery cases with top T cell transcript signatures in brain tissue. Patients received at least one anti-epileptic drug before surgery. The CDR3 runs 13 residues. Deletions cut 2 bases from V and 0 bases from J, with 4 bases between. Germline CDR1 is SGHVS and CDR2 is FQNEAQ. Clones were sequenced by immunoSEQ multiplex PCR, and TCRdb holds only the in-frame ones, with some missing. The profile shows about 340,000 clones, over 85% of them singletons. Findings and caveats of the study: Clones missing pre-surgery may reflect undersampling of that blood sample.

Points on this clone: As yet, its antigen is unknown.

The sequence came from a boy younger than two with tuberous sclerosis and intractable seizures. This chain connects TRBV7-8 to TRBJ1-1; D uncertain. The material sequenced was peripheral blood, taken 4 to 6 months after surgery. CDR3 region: CASSLLMNTEAFF. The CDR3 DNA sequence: TGTGCCAGCAGCTTACTGATGAACACTGAAGCTTTCTTT.